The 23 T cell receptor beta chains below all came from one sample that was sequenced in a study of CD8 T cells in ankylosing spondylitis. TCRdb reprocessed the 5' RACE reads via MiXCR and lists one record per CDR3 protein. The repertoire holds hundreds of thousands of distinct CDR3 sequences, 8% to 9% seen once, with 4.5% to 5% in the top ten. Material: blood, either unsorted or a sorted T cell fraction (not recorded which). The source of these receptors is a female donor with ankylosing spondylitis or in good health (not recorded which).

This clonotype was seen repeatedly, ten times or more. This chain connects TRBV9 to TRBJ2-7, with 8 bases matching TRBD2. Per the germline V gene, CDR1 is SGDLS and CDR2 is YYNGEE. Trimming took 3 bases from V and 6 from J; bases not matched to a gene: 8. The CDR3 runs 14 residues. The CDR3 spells CASSAPTSDLEQYF. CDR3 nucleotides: TGTGCCAGCAGCGCCCCGACTAGCGATCTCGAGCAGTACTTC.

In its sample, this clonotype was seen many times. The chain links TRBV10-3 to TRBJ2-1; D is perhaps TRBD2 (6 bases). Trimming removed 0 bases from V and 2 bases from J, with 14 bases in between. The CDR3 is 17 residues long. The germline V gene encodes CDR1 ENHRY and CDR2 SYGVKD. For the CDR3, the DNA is TGTGCCATCAGTGAGTCGGTGATAGCGGTAACCTACAATGAGCAGTTCTTC. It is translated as CAISESVIAVTYNEQFF.

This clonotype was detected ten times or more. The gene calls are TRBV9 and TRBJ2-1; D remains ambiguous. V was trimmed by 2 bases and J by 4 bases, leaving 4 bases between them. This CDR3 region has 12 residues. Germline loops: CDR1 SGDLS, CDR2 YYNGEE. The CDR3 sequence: CASSVRYNEQFF. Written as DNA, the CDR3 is TGTGCCAGCAGCGTCAGGTACAATGAGCAGTTCTTC.

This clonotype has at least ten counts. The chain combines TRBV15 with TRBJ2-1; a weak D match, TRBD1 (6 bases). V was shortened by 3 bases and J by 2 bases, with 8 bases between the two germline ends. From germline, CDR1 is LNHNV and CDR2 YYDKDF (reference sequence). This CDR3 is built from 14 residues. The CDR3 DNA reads TGTGCCACCAGCAGGGACAGAACCTACAATGAGCAGTTCTTC. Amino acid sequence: CATSRDRTYNEQFF.

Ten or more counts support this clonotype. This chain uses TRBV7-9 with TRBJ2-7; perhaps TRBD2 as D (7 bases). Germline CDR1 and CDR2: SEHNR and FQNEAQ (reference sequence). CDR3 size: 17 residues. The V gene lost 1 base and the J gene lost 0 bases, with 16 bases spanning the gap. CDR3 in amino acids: CASSLVGGGTGSYEQYF. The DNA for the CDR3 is TGTGCCAGCAGCTTAGTTGGGGGGGGCACCGGCTCCTACGAGCAGTACTTC.

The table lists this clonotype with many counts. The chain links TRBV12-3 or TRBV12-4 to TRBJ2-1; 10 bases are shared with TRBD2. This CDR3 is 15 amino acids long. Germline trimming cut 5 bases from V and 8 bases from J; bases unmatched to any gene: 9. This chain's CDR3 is CASSLTSGLSHEQFF. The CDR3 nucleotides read TGTGCCAGCAGTCTGACTAGCGGGTTAAGTCATGAGCAGTTCTTC.

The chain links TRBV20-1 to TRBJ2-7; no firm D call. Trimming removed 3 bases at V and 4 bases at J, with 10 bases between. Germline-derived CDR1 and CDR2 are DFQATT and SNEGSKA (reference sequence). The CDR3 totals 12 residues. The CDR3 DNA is TGCAGTGCTAGCGTGCTTGATTACGAGCAGTACTTC. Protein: CSASVLDYEQYF.

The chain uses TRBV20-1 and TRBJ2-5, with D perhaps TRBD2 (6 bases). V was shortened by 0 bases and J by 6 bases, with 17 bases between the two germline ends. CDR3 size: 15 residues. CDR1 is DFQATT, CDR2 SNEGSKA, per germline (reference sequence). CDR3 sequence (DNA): TGCAGTGCTAGAGATTCCAGCGGGCACTTCAAGACCCAGTACTTC. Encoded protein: CSARDSSGHFKTQYF.

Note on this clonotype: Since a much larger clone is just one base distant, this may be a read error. The CDR3, as DNA: TGCGCCAGCAGCAGTGGACAGGAAGCGGAGGGGCAGTTCTTC. This gives the protein CASSSGQEAEGQFF. The V gene is TRBV10-2, the J gene TRBJ2-1; perhaps TRBD1 as D (7 bases). The V gene lost 6 bases and the J gene lost 12 bases, with 21 bases spanning the gap. This CDR3 has 14 residues. Germline CDR1 is WSHSY and CDR2 is SAAADI.

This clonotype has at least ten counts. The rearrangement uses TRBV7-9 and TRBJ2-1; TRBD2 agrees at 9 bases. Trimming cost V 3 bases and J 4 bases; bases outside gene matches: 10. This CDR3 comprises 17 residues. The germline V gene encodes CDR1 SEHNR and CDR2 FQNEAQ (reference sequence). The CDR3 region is CASSFFFTSGFYNEQFF. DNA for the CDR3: TGTGCCAGCAGCTTTTTCTTCACTAGCGGGTTTTACAATGAGCAGTTCTTC.

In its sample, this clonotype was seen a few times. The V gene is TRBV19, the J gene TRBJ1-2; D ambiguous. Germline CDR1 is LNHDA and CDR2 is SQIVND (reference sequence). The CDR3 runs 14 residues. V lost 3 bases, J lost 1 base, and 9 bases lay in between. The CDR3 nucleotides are TGTGCCAGTAGTATTTCCCGGGATAACTATGGCTACACCTTC. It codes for CASSISRDNYGYTF.

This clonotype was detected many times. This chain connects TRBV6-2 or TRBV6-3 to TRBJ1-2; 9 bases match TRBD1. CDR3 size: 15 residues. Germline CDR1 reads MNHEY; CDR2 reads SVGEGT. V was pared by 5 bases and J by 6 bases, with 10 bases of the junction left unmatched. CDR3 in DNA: TGTGCCAGCAGTGACAGGGGGTCGTTCGAGGATGGCTACACCTTC. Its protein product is CASSDRGSFEDGYTF.

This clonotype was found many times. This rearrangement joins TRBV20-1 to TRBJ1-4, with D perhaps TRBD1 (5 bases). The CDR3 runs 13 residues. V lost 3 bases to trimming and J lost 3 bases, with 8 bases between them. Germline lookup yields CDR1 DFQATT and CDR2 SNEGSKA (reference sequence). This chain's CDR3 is CSARVRANEKLFF. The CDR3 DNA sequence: TGCAGTGCTAGGGTCAGGGCTAATGAAAAACTGTTTTTT.

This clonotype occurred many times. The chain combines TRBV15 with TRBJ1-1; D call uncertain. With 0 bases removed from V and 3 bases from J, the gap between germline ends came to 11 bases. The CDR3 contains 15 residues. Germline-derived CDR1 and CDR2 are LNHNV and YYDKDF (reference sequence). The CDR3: CATSRDISIHTEAFF. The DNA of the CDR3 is TGTGCCACCAGCAGAGATATTAGCATCCACACTGAAGCTTTCTTT.

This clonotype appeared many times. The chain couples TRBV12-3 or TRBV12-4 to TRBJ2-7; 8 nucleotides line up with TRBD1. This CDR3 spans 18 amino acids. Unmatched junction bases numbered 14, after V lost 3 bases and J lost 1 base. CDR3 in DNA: TGTGCCAGCAGTTTTGCGACAGGGGCCCGGGGGAGTTCCTACGAGCAGTACTTC. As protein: CASSFATGARGSSYEQYF.

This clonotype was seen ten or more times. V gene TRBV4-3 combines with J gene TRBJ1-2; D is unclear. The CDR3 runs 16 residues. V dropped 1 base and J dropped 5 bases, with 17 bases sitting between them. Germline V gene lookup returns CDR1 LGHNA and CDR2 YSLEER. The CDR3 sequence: CASSQGSGGNLYGYTF. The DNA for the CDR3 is TGCGCCAGCAGCCAAGGGTCGGGAGGAAACCTATATGGCTACACCTTC.

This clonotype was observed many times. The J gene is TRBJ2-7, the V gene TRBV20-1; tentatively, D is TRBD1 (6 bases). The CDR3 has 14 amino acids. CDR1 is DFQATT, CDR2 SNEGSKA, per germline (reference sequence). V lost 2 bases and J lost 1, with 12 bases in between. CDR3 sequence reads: CSARRQALSYEQYF. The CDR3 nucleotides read TGCAGTGCTAGAAGACAGGCATTATCCTACGAGCAGTACTTC.

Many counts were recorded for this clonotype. The CDR3 sequence is CASSAKNNSPLHF. CDR3 coding DNA: TGTGCCAGCAGTGCGAAGAATAATTCACCCCTCCACTTT. The chain links TRBV2 to TRBJ1-6; no clear D. The CDR3 is 13 residues long. CDR1 and CDR2 (germline): SNHLY, FYNNEI. Trimming removed 4 bases at V and 5 bases at J, with 6 bases between.

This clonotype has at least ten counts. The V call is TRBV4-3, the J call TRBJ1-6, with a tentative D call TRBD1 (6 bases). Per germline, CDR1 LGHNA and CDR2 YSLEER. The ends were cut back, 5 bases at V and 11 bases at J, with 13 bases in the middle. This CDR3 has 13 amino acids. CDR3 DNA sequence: TGCGCCAGCAGCTCGAGCAGGGGTACACCCCTCCACTTT. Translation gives CASSSSRGTPLHF.

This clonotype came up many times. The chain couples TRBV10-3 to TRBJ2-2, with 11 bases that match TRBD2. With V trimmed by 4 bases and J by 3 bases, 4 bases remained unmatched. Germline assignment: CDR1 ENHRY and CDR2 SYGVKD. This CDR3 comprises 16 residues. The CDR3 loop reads CAISGGTSGHTGELFF. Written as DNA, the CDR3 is TGTGCCATCAGTGGAGGGACTAGCGGACACACCGGGGAGCTGTTTTTT.

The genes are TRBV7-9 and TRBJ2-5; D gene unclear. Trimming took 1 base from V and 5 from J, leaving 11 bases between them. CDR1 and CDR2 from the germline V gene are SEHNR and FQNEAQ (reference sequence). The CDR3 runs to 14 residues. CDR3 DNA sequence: TGTGCCAGCAGCTTAGTCGACCCGCAGGAGACCCAGTACTTC. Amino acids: CASSLVDPQETQYF.

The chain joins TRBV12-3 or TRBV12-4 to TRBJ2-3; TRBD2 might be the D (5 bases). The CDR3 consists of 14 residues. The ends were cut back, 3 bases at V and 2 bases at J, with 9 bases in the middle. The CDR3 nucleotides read TGTGCCAGCAGTTTGCTTCTAGCCACAGATACGCAGTATTTT. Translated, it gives CASSLLLATDTQYF.

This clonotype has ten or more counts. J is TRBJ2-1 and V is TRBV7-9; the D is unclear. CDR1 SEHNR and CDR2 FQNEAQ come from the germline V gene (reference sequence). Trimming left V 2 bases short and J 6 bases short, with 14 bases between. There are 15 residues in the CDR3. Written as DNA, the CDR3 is TGTGCCAGCAGCTTACACTACAGAAGGGCCAATGAGCAGTTCTTC. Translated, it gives CASSLHYRRANEQFF.